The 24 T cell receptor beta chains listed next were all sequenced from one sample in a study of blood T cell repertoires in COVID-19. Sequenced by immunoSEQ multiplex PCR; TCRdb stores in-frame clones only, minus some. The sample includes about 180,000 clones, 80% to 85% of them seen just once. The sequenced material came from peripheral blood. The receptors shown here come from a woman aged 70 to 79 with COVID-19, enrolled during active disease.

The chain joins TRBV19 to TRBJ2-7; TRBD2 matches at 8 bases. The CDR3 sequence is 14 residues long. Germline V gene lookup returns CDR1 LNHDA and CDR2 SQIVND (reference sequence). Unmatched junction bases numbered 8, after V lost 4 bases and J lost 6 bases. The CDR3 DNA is TGTGCCAGTAGTAACGGGGGGGATCTCTCCGAGCAGTACTTC. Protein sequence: CASSNGGDLSEQYF. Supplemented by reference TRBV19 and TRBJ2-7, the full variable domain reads DGGITQSPKYLFRKEGQNVTLSCEQNLNHDAMYWYRQDPGQGLRLIYYSQIVNDFQKGDIAEGYSVSREKKESFPLTVTSAQKNPTAFYLCASSNGGDLSEQYFGPGTRLTVT.

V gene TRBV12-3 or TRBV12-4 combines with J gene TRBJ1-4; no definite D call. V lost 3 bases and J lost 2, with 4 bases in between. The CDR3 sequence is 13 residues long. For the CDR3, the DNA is TGTGCCAGCAGTTTGAGGACTAATGAAAAACTGTTTTTT. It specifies CASSLRTNEKLFF.

The CDR3 bases are TGCAGCGTGTCAGGGTACTATGGCTACACCTTC. Translation: CSVSGYYGYTF. The V call is TRBV29-1, the J call TRBJ1-2; D is perhaps TRBD1 (5 bases). Trimming left V 6 bases short and J 3 bases short, with 8 bases between. CDR1 is SQVTM and CDR2 is ANQGSEA in the germline V gene. CDR3 size: 11 residues.

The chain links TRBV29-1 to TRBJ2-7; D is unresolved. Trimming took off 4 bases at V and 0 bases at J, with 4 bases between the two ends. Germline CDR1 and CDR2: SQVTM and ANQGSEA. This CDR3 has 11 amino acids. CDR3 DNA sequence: TGCAGCGTTGCCCTCTCCTACGAGCAGTACTTC. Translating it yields CSVALSYEQYF.

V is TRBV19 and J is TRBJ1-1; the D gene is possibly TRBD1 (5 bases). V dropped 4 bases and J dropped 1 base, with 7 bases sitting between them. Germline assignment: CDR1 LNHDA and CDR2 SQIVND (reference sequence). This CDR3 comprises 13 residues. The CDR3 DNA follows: TGTGCCAGTAGTAACAGGAGGAACACTGAAGCTTTCTTT. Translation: CASSNRRNTEAFF.

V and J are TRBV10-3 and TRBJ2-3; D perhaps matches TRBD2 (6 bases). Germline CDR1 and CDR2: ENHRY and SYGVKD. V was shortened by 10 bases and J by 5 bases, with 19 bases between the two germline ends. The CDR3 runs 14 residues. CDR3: CASHSGPTVDTQYF. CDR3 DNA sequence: TGTGCCAGTCATAGCGGCCCGACGGTAGATACGCAGTATTTT.

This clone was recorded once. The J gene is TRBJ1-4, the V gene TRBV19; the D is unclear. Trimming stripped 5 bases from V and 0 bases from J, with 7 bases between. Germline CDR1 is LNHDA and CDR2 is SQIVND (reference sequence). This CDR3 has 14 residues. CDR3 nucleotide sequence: TGTGCCAGTAGTTTCGGAGCAACTAATGAAAAACTGTTTTTT. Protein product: CASSFGATNEKLFF.

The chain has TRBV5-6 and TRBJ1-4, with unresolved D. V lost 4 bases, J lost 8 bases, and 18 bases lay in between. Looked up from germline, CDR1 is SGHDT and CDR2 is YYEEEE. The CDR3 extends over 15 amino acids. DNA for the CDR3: TGTGCCAGCAGCCTCACCGACACCTCCGGAGAAAAACTGTTTTTT. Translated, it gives CASSLTDTSGEKLFF.

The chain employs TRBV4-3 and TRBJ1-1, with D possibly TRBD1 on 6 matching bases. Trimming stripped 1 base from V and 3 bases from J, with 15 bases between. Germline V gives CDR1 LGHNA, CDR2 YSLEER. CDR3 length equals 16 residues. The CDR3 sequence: CASSQVGATDYTEAFF. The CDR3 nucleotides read TGCGCCAGCAGCCAAGTGGGGGCGACAGACTACACTGAAGCTTTCTTT.

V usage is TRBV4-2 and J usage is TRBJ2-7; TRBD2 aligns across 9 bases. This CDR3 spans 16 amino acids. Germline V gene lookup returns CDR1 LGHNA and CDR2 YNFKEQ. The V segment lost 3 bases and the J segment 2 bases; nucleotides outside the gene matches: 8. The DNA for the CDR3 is TGTGCCAGCAGCCATCTTCGGACTAGCGCCGCCTACGAGCAGTACTTC. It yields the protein CASSHLRTSAAYEQYF.

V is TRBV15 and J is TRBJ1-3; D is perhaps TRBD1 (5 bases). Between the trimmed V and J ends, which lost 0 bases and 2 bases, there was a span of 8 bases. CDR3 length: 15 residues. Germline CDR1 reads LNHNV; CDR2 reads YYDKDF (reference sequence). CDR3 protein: CATSRDWGAGNTIYF. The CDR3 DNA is TGTGCCACCAGCAGAGACTGGGGCGCTGGAAACACCATATATTTT.

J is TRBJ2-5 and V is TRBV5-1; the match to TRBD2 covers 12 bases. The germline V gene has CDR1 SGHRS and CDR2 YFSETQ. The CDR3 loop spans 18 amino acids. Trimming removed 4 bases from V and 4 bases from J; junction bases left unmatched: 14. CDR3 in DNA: TGCGCCAGCAGCCTGCAGGGGACGACTAGCGGGAGATCAGAGACCCAGTACTTC. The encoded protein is CASSLQGTTSGRSETQYF. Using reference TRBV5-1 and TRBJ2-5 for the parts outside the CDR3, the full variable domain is KAGVTQTPRYLIKTRGQQVTLSCSPISGHRSVSWYQQTPGQGLQFLFEYFSETQRNKGNFPGRFSGRQFSNSRSEMNVSTLELGDSALYLCASSLQGTTSGRSETQYFGPGTRLLVL.

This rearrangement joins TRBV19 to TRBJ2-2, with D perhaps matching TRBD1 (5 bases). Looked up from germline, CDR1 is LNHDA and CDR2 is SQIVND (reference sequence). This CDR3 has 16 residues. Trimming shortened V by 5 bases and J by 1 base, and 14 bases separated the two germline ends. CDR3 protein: CASSPQGRMNTGELFF. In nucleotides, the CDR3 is TGTGCCAGTAGTCCTCAGGGCAGAATGAACACCGGGGAGCTGTTTTTT. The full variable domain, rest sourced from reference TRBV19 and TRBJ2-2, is DGGITQSPKYLFRKEGQNVTLSCEQNLNHDAMYWYRQDPGQGLRLIYYSQIVNDFQKGDIAEGYSVSREKKESFPLTVTSAQKNPTAFYLCASSPQGRMNTGELFFGEGSRLTVL.

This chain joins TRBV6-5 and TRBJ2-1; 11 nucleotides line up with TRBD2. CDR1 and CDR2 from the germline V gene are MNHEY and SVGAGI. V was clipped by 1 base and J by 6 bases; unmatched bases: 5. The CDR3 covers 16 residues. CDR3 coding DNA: TGTGCCAGCAGTTACTTACTAGCGGGAGTGCGCAATGAGCAGTTCTTC. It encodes CASSYLLAGVRNEQFF.

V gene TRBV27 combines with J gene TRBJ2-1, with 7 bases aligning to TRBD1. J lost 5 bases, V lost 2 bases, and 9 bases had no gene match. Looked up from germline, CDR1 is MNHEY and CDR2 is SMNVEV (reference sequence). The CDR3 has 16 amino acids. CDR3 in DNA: TGTGCCAGCAGTTTACGTAGACAGGGTATAGACAATGAGCAGTTCTTC. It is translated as CASSLRRQGIDNEQFF.

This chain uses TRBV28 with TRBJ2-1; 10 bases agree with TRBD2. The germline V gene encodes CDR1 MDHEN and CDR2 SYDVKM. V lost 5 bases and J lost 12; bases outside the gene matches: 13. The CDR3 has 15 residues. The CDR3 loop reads CASSPLAGVTEGQFF. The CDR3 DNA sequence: TGTGCCAGCAGTCCCCTAGCGGGAGTAACCGAGGGGCAGTTCTTC.

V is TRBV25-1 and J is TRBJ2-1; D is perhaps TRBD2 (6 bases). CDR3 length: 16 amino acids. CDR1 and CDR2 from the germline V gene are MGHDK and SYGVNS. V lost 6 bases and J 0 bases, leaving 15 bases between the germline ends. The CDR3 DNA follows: TGTGCCAGCAGGGGAGGTGGGCAGAGCTCCTACAATGAGCAGTTCTTC. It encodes CASRGGGQSSYNEQFF.

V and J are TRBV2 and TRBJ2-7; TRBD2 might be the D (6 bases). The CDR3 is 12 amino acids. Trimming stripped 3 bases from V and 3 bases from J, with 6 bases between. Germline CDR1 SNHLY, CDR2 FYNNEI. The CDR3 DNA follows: TGTGCCAGCAGTGACGGGGGCTACGAGCAGTACTTC. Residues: CASSDGGYEQYF.

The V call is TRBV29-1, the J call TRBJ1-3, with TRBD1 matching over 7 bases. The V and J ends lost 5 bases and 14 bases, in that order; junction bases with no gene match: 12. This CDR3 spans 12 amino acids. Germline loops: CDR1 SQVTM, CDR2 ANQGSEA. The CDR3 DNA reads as TGCAGCGTTAAGCTCGGCCGACAGGGCCTATATTTT. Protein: CSVKLGRQGLYF.

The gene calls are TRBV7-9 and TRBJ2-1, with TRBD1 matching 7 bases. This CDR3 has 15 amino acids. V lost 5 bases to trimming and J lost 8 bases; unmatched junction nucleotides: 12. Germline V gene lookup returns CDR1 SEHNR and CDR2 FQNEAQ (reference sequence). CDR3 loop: CASSATGTQGDEQFF. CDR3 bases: TGTGCCAGCAGCGCCACCGGGACCCAGGGGGATGAGCAGTTCTTC.

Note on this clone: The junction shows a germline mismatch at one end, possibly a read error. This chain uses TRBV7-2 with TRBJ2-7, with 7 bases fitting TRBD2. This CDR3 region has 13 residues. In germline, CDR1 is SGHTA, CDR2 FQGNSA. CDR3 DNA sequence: TGTGCCAGCAGCTCCGCTCGGGGAGGGACGCCGATATTC. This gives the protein CASSSARGGTPIF.

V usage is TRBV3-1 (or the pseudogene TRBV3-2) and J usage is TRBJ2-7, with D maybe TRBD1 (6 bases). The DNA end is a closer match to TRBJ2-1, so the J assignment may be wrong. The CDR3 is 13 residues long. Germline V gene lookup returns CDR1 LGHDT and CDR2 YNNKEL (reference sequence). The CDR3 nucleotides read TGTGCCAGCAGCCGTCTAGGGGGCAATGAGCAGTTCTTC. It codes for CASSRLGGNEQFF.

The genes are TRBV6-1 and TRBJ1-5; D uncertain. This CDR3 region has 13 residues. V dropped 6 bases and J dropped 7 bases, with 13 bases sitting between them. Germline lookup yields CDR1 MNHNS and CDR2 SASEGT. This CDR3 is CASRIRGGQPQHF. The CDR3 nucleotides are TGTGCCAGCAGAATCCGGGGTGGACAGCCCCAGCATTTT.

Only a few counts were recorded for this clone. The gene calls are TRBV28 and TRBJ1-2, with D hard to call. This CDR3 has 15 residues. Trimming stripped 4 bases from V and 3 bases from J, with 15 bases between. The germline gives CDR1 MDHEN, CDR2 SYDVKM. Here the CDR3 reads CASSSMGRAHYGYTF. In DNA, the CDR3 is TGTGCCAGCAGTTCGATGGGGAGGGCGCACTATGGCTACACCTTC.